The clone carrying this T cell receptor beta chain has a handful of counts. Its antigen is still unknown. This sample was taken from a study of blood T cells in healthy people across ages. PCR was performed a second time for about 7 to 11 cycles using a sample-barcoded 5' primer and a J-beta primer mix. A template-switch adaptor with 12 random nucleotides tagged each cDNA molecule. In TCRdb, the 5' RACE reads were re-called with MiXCR into one record per CDR3 protein. In the table there are 1,500,000 or so distinct CDR3 sequences, approximately 60% of which are singletons. Per-sample PBMC isolation yielded at least 6 million cells. The germline V gene has CDR1 MNHEY and CDR2 SVGEGT. V shed 1 base and J shed 0 bases, with 4 bases lying between them. The CDR3 loop spans 15 amino acids. Study observations and caveats: Calculation of diversity from one million T cells yielded estimates considered to be underestimates.

This clonotype was sampled from a man aged 18-30 years in good health. The chain joins TRBV6-2 or TRBV6-3 to TRBJ2-6, with D unresolved. The source material was blood. CDR3 sequence: CASSYWRSGANVLTF. CDR3 DNA sequence: TGTGCCAGCAGTTACTGGCGCTCTGGGGCCAACGTCCTGACTTTC.